This T cell receptor beta chain was profiled in a study of cytomegalovirus exposure and HLA in healthy donors. Whole-study context: Roughly 180 million T cells yielded 100 million to 130 million unique TCR beta sequences, as an earlier analysis found.

Points on this clone: Its antigen is not known.

The CDR3 loop spans 16 amino acids. The V gene end was trimmed by 0 bases and the J gene end by 1 base; junction bases not matched to a gene: 5. Germline loops: CDR1 SGHDT, CDR2 YYEEEE. PCR was performed using 60 Vbeta and 13 Jbeta primers. Libraries were prepared by immunoSEQ multiplex PCR; TCRdb keeps only in-frame clonotypes and omits some of them. The data contain 200,000 or so clones, around 86% of them singletons. Whole-study findings and limits: TCR beta chain V- and J-gene trimming was linked, in a later analysis, to a missense variant in DCLRE1C. Analysis was performed later, and it showed HLA-associated TCR beta chains to be more clonally expanded than equally common others. The likely origin of a cluster of highly shared sequence variants was a sequencing artifact.

The sample comprised PBMCs. This sequence originates from a woman in her forties or fifties in good health and CMV-seropositive. The chain has TRBV5-6 and TRBJ2-7; 9 bases are a match to TRBD1. The CDR3 spells CASSLGQGVTSYEQYF. The CDR3 DNA reads TGTGCCAGCAGCTTGGGACAGGGGGTTACGTCCTACGAGCAGTACTTC.